This T cell receptor (beta chain) was profiled in a study of regulatory T cells in long-lasting Graves disease. For the study at large: Graves' patients, newly diagnosed, had taken antithyroid drugs under 3 months.

Both iRepertoire HTBI primers and Arm-PCR of CDR3 regions were used to build the TCR beta libraries. TCRdb re-called the multiplex PCR reads with MiXCR, one entry per CDR3 protein. In the table there are approximately 470,000 distinct CDR3 sequences, 15% to 20% of which are singletons. The germline V and J ends were trimmed by 5 bases and 0 bases, with 10 bases remaining between them. This CDR3 has 14 amino acids. Looked up from germline, CDR1 is SGHTA and CDR2 is FQGNSA. The study, taken as a whole, reports: In persistent patients, shared public clonotypes (around 2,600) outnumbered those in new patients (roughly 870).

Time point of the sample: newly diagnosed GD, antithyroid drugs for less than 3 months. PBMC-extracted RNA yielded the TCR library. This clonotype was seen repeatedly, ten times or more. The target antigen is unknown. These same records also appear under a second study, on T cells in Graves' hyperthyroidism and ophthalmopathy. That report notes: In making diagnoses, clinical symptoms, serum thyroxine and TRAb, thyroid ultrasound and orbital computed tomography were all used.

The rearrangement links TRBV7-2 to TRBJ1-1, with D maybe TRBD1 (5 bases). The receptor was isolated from a man aged 35 to 55 with Graves disease. The material sequenced was peripheral blood mononuclear cells (PBMCs), taken at new diagnosis, from a patient treated with antithyroid drugs. CDR3 nucleotides: TGTGCCAGCAGCGCCAGGGTTTTGAACACTGAAGCTTTCTTT. Translating gives CASSARVLNTEAFF.